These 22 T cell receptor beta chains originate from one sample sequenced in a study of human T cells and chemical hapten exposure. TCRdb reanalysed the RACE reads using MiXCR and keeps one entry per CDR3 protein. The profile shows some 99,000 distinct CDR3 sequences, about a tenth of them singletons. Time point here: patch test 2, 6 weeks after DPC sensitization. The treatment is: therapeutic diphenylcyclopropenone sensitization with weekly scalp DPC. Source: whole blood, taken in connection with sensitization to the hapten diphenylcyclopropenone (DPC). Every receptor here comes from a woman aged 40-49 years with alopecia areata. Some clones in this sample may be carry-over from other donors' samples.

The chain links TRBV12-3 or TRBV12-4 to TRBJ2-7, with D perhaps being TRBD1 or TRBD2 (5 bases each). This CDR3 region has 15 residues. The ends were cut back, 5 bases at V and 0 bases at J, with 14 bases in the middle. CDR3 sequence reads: CASSDRWGRSYEQYF. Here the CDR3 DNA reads TGTGCCAGCAGTGACCGGTGGGGACGCTCCTACGAGCAGTACTTC.

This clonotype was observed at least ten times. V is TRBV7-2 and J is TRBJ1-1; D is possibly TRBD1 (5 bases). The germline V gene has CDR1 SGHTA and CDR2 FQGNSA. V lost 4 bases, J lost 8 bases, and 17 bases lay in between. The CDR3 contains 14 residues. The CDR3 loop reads CASSSQNVRGEAFF. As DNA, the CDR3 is TGTGCCAGCAGCTCACAAAATGTGAGGGGAGAAGCTTTCTTT. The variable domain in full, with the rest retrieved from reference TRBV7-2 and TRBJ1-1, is GAGVSQSPSNKVTEKGKDVELRCDPISGHTALYWYRQSLGQGLEFLIYFQGNSAPDKSGLPSDRFSAERTGGSVSTLTIQRTQQEDSAVYLCASSSQNVRGEAFFGQGTRLTVV.

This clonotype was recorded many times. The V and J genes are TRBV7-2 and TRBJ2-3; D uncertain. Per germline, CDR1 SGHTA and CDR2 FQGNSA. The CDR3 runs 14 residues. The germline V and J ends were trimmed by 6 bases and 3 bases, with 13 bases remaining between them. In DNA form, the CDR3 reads TGTGCCAGCAGATACCGCGCCGTGACAGATACGCAGTATTTT. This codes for CASRYRAVTDTQYF.

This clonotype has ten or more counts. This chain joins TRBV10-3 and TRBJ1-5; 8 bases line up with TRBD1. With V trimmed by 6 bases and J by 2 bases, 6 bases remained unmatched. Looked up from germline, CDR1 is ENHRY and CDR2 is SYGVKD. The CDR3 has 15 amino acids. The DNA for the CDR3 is TGTGCCATCAGGCAGGGGGCCGAGGGCAATCAGCCCCAGCATTTT. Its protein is CAIRQGAEGNQPQHF.

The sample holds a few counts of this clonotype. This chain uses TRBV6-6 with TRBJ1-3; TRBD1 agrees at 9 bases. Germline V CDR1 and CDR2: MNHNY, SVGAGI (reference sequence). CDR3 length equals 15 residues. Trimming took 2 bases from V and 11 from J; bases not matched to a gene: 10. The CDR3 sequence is CASSYPGTGSHSIYF. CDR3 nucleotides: TGTGCCAGCAGTTACCCCGGGACAGGGAGCCATTCCATATATTTT.

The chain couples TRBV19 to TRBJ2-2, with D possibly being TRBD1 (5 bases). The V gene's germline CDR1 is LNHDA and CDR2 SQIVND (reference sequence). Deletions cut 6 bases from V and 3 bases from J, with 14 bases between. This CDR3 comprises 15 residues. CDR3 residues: CASRARVWDTGELFF. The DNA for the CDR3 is TGTGCCAGTAGGGCCAGGGTATGGGACACCGGGGAGCTGTTTTTT.

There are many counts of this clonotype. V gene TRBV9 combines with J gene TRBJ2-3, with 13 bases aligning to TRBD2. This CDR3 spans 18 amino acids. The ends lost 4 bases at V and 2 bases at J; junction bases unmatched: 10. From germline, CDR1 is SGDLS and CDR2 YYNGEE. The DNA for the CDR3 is TGTGCCAGCAGCAACCCGACTAGCGGGGGGCCATACACAGATACGCAGTATTTT. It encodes CASSNPTSGGPYTDTQYF.

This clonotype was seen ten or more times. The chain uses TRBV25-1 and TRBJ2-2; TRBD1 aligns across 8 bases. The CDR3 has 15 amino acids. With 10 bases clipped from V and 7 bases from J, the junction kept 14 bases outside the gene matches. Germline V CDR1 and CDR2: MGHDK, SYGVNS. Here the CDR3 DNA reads TGTGCCACCACGACAGGGGTAGCTTCGCTCGGGGAGCTGTTTTTT. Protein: CATTTGVASLGELFF.

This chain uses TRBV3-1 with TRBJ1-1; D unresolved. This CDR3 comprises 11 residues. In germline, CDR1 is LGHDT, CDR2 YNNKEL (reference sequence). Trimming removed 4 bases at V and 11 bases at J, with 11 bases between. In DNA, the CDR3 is TGTGCCAGCAGCCGGGGTTCCGCGGCTTTCTTT. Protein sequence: CASSRGSAAFF.

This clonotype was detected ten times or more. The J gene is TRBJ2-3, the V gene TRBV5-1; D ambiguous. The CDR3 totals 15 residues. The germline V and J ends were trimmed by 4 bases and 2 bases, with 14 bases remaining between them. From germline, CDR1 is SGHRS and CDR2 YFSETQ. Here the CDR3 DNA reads TGCGCCAGCAGCCCGGACGGGTACCTCACAGATACGCAGTATTTT. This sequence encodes CASSPDGYLTDTQYF.

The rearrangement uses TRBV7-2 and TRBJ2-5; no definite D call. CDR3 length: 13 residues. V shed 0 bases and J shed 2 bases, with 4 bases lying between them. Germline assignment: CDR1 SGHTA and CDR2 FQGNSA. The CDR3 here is CASSLAWQETQYF. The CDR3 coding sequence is TGTGCCAGCAGCTTAGCCTGGCAAGAGACCCAGTACTTC.

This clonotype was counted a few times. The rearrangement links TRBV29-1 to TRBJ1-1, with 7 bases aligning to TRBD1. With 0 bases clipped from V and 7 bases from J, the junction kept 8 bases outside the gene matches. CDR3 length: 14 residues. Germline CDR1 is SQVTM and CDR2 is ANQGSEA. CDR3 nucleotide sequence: TGCAGCGTTGAAGAGTGGGACAGAAACCGTGAAGCTTTCTTT. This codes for CSVEEWDRNREAFF. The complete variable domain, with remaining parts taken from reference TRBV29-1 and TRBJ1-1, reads SAVISQKPSRDICQRGTSLTIQCQVDSQVTMMFWYRQQPGQSLTLIATANQGSEATYESGFVIDKFPISRPNLTFSTLTVSNMSPEDSSIYLCSVEEWDRNREAFFGQGTRLTVV.

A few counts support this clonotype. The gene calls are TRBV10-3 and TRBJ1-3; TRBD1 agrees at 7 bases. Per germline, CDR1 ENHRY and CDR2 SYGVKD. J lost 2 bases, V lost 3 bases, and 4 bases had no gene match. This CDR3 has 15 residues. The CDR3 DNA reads TGTGCCATCAGTGACCGCACAGGGGCTGGAAACACCATATATTTT. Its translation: CAISDRTGAGNTIYF.

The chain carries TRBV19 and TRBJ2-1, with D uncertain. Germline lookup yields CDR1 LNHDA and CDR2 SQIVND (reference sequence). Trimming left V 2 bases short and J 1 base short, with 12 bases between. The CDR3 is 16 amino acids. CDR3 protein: CASSIRGRRSYNEQFF. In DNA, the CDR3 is TGTGCCAGTAGTATAAGAGGTAGGAGATCCTACAATGAGCAGTTCTTC.

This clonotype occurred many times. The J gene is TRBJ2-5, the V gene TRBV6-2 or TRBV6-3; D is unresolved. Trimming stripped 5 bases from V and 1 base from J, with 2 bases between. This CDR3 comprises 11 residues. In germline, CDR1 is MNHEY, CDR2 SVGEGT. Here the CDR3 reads CASSRQETQYF. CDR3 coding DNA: TGTGCCAGCAGTCGCCAAGAGACCCAGTACTTC.

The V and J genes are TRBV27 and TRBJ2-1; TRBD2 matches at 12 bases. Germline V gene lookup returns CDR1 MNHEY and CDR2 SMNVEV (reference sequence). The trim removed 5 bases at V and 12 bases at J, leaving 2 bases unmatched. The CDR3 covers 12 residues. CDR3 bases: TGTGCCAGCAGTCCGGGACTAGCGGGGCAGTTCTTC. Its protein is CASSPGLAGQFF.

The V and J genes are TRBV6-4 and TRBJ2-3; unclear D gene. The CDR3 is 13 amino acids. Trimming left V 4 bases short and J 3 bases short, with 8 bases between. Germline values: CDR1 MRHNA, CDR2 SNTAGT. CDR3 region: CASSVRETDTQYF. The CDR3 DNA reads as TGTGCCAGCAGTGTCCGAGAAACAGATACGCAGTATTTT.

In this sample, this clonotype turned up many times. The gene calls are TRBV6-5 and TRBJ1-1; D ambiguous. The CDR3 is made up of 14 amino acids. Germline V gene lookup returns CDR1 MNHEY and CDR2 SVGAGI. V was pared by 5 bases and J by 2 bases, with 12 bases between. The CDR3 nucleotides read TGTGCCAGCAGTCACCCGCGACGAAACACTGAAGCTTTCTTT. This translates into CASSHPRRNTEAFF.

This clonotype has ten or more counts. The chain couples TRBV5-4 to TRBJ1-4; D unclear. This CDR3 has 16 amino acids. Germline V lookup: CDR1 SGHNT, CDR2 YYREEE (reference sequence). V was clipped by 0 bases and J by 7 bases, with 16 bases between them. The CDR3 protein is CASSLGGTSRGEKLFF. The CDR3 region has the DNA TGTGCCAGCAGCTTGGGGGGAACATCTCGGGGTGAAAAACTGTTTTTT.

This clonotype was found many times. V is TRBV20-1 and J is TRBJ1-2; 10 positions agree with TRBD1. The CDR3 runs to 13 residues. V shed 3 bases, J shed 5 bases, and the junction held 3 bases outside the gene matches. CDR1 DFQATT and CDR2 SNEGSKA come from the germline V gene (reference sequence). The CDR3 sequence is CSASRDRGYGYTF. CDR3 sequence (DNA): TGCAGTGCTAGCCGGGACAGGGGATATGGCTACACCTTC.

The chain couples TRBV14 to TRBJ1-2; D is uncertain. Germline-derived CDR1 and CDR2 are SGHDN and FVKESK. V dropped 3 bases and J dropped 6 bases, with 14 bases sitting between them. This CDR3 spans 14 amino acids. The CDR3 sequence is CASSQLHPPHGYTF. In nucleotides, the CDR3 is TGTGCCAGCAGCCAGCTTCACCCCCCACATGGCTACACCTTC.

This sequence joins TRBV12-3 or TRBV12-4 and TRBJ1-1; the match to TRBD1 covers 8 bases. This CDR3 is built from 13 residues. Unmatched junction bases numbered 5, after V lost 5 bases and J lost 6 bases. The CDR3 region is CASSPTGVSEAFF. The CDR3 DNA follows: TGTGCCAGCAGTCCGACAGGGGTCTCTGAAGCTTTCTTT.